These 22 T cell receptor beta chains were all obtained from the same sample, sequenced in a study of blood T cell repertoires in COVID-19. The protocol was immunoSEQ multiplex PCR, while the TCRdb copy is restricted to in-frame clones and leaves out a portion. This table has about 420,000 clones, about 90% appearing once. Sequencing was done on a sample of peripheral blood. These receptor sequences come from a man in his late teens or twenties with COVID-19, enrolled during active disease.

The J gene is TRBJ2-1, the V gene TRBV12-3 or TRBV12-4; D unresolved. The CDR3 covers 11 residues. Trimming left V 5 bases short and J 4 bases short, with 3 bases between. The CDR3: CASSQYNEQFF. In DNA form, the CDR3 reads TGTGCCAGCAGTCAGTACAATGAGCAGTTCTTC.

The chain carries TRBV3-1 (or the pseudogene TRBV3-2) and TRBJ1-1; a possible D gene is TRBD1 (5 bases). The germline V and J ends were trimmed by 4 bases and 5 bases, with 17 bases remaining between them. CDR1 is LGHDT and CDR2 is YNNKEL in the germline V gene (reference sequence). This CDR3 spans 15 amino acids. For the CDR3, the DNA is TGTGCCAGCAGCCCCTCGCACAGGCTGGGGACTGAAGCTTTCTTT. It codes for CASSPSHRLGTEAFF.

This chain uses TRBV3-1 (or the pseudogene TRBV3-2) with TRBJ1-3; D uncertain. Trimming left V 0 bases short and J 2 bases short, with 5 bases between. The CDR3 spans 14 residues. Germline V gene data show CDR1 as LGHDT and CDR2 as YNNKEL (reference sequence). In nucleotides, the CDR3 is TGTGCCAGCAGCCAAGACGCTACTGGAAACACCATATATTTT. Protein: CASSQDATGNTIYF.

The V call is TRBV2, the J call TRBJ1-5; 8 bases align to TRBD1. This CDR3 comprises 14 residues. From germline, CDR1 is SNHLY and CDR2 FYNNEI. V was clipped by 5 bases and J by 7 bases; unmatched bases: 7. The CDR3 bases are TGTGCCAGCAGTTTACAGGGGGATAGCCAGCCCCAGCATTTT. Translated: CASSLQGDSQPQHF. The variable domain in full, completed from reference TRBV2 and TRBJ1-5, reads EPEVTQTPSHQVTQMGQEVILRCVPISNHLYFYWYRQILGQKVEFLVSFYNNEISEKSEIFDDQFSVERPDGSNFTLKIRSTKLEDSAMYFCASSLQGDSQPQHFGDGTRLSIL.

The rearrangement joins TRBV7-9 to TRBJ2-2, with 10 nucleotides matching TRBD2. The CDR3 covers 18 residues. The germline V gene encodes CDR1 SEHNR and CDR2 FQNEAQ (reference sequence). Trimming took 4 bases from V and 1 from J; bases not matched to a gene: 9. The CDR3 sequence: CASSSPPRLAGNTGELFF. The CDR3 DNA is TGTGCCAGCAGCTCGCCCCCTCGACTAGCGGGGAACACCGGGGAGCTGTTTTTT.

The rearrangement links TRBV20-1 to TRBJ2-7, with 8 bases matching TRBD1. With V trimmed by 3 bases and J by 12 bases, 7 bases remained unmatched. CDR3 length: 11 amino acids. CDR1 is DFQATT, CDR2 SNEGSKA, per germline (reference sequence). The CDR3 region has the DNA TGCAGTGCTAGGAGGACAGGGTATATGTACTTC. Translated: CSARRTGYMYF.

The chain recombines TRBV3-1 (or the pseudogene TRBV3-2) with TRBJ2-7; D is uncertain. Germline V CDR1 and CDR2: LGHDT, YNNKEL (reference sequence). The V end lost 1 base, the J end lost 6 bases, and 10 bases lay between the germline ends. The CDR3 is made up of 13 amino acids. The CDR3, as DNA: TGTGCCAGCAGCCAAGTAGAAAGGAGCGAGCAGTACTTC. Encoded protein: CASSQVERSEQYF.

The rearrangement uses TRBV6-5 and TRBJ2-7, with a weak D call TRBD2 (7 bases). The germline CDR1 and CDR2 sequences are MNHEY and SVGAGI. The CDR3 extends over 13 amino acids. V was shortened by 8 bases and J by 7 bases, with 18 bases between the two germline ends. CDR3 nucleotides: TGTGCCAGCCAAGGGGGGGCTTTAGGGGAGCAGTACTTC. It codes for CASQGGALGEQYF.

The chain joins TRBV5-1 to TRBJ2-1, with D perhaps TRBD1 (6 bases). The CDR3 loop spans 14 amino acids. Germline CDR1 and CDR2: SGHRS and YFSETQ. Trimming took off 5 bases at V and 1 base at J, with 10 bases between the two ends. CDR3 bases: TGCGCCAGCAGTTTACAGGGTTCCTACAATGAGCAGTTCTTC. As protein: CASSLQGSYNEQFF.

The chain is built from TRBV28 and TRBJ1-3, with 7 bases lining up with TRBD1. CDR3 length: 15 amino acids. Germline V gene data show CDR1 as MDHEN and CDR2 as SYDVKM. The J segment lost 4 bases and the V segment lost 6 bases, leaving 9 bases of the junction unmatched. CDR3 region: CASRYSRQGGNTIYF. Here the CDR3 DNA reads TGTGCCAGCAGATATTCAAGACAGGGAGGAAACACCATATATTTT.

The chain carries TRBV7-2 and TRBJ2-1; tentative D call: TRBD2 (5 bases). The CDR3 consists of 12 residues. V lost 5 bases, J lost 10 bases, and 12 bases lay in between. CDR1 and CDR2 (germline): SGHTA, FQGNSA. The CDR3 is CASSLTRYEQFF. For the CDR3, the DNA is TGTGCCAGCAGCCTAACTAGGTACGAGCAGTTCTTC.

The CDR3 here is CASSMGARTGNTIYF. As DNA, the CDR3 is TGTGCCAGTAGTATGGGGGCGCGGACTGGAAACACCATATATTTT. The chain joins TRBV19 to TRBJ1-3; weak D call: TRBD1 (6 bases). The CDR3 has 15 residues. Germline V gene data show CDR1 as LNHDA and CDR2 as SQIVND (reference sequence). V was shortened by 3 bases and J by 2 bases, with 11 bases between the two germline ends. Complete variable domain (other parts from reference TRBV19 and TRBJ1-3): DGGITQSPKYLFRKEGQNVTLSCEQNLNHDAMYWYRQDPGQGLRLIYYSQIVNDFQKGDIAEGYSVSREKKESFPLTVTSAQKNPTAFYLCASSMGARTGNTIYFGEGSWLTVV.

V usage is TRBV27 and J usage is TRBJ2-1; a possible D gene is TRBD1 (5 bases). The V end lost 6 bases, the J end lost 3 bases, and 9 bases lay between the germline ends. The CDR3 has 13 amino acids. The germline CDR1 and CDR2 sequences are MNHEY and SMNVEV (reference sequence). The CDR3 DNA reads as TGTGCCAGCAGCTTCGACAGCTACAATGAGCAGTTCTTC. Translating it yields CASSFDSYNEQFF.

The chain recombines TRBV7-2 with TRBJ2-1; the match to TRBD2 covers 9 bases. Looked up from germline, CDR1 is SGHTA and CDR2 is FQGNSA. V shed 4 bases, J shed 4 bases, and the junction held 5 bases outside the gene matches. The CDR3 totals 15 residues. The CDR3 sequence: CASSSGTSSYNEQFF. The CDR3 DNA follows: TGTGCCAGCAGCTCCGGGACTAGCAGTTACAATGAGCAGTTCTTC.

This clone was recorded a few times. The J gene is TRBJ1-2, the V gene TRBV12-3 or TRBV12-4; D gene unclear. CDR3 length: 13 residues. V was pared by 3 bases and J by 3 bases, with 8 bases between. CDR3 DNA sequence: TGTGCCAGCAGTTTGTTTACTCACTATGGCTACACCTTC. Translated, it gives CASSLFTHYGYTF.

The rearrangement links TRBV2 to TRBJ2-6, with TRBD1 matching over 10 bases. J lost 0 bases, V lost 4 bases, and 3 bases had no gene match. The V gene's germline CDR1 is SNHLY and CDR2 FYNNEI. The CDR3 covers 17 residues. Here the CDR3 reads CASSVDRGFSGANVLTF. DNA of the CDR3: TGTGCCAGCAGTGTGGACAGGGGGTTCTCTGGGGCCAACGTCCTGACTTTC.

The chain combines TRBV30 with TRBJ2-7; D may be TRBD1 (5 bases). The germline gives CDR1 GTSNPN, CDR2 SVGIG (reference sequence). The V end was cut by 0 bases, the J end by 6 bases, with 9 bases between. This CDR3 spans 12 amino acids. The CDR3 is CAWSVSQGEQYF. The CDR3 bases are TGTGCCTGGAGTGTATCGCAGGGCGAGCAGTACTTC.

The V and J genes are TRBV9 and TRBJ2-5; 8 bases fit TRBD1. This CDR3 is 14 amino acids long. V lost 3 bases and J lost 2; bases outside the gene matches: 3. In germline, CDR1 is SGDLS, CDR2 YYNGEE. CDR3 amino acids: CASSANRGQETQYF. The CDR3 nucleotides read TGTGCCAGCAGCGCCAACAGGGGGCAAGAGACCCAGTACTTC. The full variable domain, its missing parts supplied by reference TRBV9 and TRBJ2-5, is DSGVTQTPKHLITATGQRVTLRCSPRSGDLSVYWYQQSLDQGLQFLIQYYNGEERAKGNILERFSAQQFPDLHSELNLSSLELGDSALYFCASSANRGQETQYFGPGTRLLVL.

The chain combines TRBV6-1 with TRBJ2-6; the match to TRBD2 covers 8 bases. The CDR3 extends over 16 amino acids. The V gene's germline CDR1 is MNHNS and CDR2 SASEGT. V lost 4 bases, J lost 9 bases, and 11 bases stayed unmatched. The DNA of the CDR3 is TGTGCCAGCAGTGTCGCAGCGGGGGAGCTAAGCAACGTCCTGACTTTC. Translated, it gives CASSVAAGELSNVLTF.

The V call is TRBV3-1 (or the pseudogene TRBV3-2), the J call TRBJ2-5; the D gene is possibly TRBD2 (7 bases). Germline V gene data show CDR1 as LGHDT and CDR2 as YNNKEL (reference sequence). The length of the CDR3 is 17 residues. V was pared by 3 bases and J by 2 bases, with 19 bases between. CDR3 nucleotide sequence: TGTGCCAGCAGCCAGTATCACGGGGGGCCACAACAAGAGACCCAGTACTTC. This encodes CASSQYHGGPQQETQYF.

The genes are TRBV10-3 and TRBJ2-7; TRBD1 matches 12 bases. Unmatched junction bases numbered 3, after V lost 10 bases and J lost 5 bases. The germline V gene has CDR1 ENHRY and CDR2 SYGVKD. The CDR3 totals 12 residues. The CDR3 region has the DNA TGTGCCACTGGGACAGGGGGCAACGAGCAGTACTTC. Protein: CATGTGGNEQYF.

This clone was detected once. This rearrangement joins TRBV28 to TRBJ2-1; TRBD2 is a possible D gene (6 bases). Germline V gene data show CDR1 as MDHEN and CDR2 as SYDVKM. CDR3 length: 14 amino acids. Between the trimmed V and J ends, which lost 7 bases and 2 bases, there was a span of 12 bases. CDR3 region: CASTSLAAYNEQFF. The CDR3 region has the DNA TGTGCCAGCACTTCTTTAGCGGCCTACAATGAGCAGTTCTTC.